These T cell receptor beta chains were read from a single sample in a study of T cell responses to AZD1222 COVID-19 vaccine. The repertoire was sequenced with immunoSEQ multiplex PCR; TCRdb's copy has only in-frame clones and lacks some. Counted here are more than 150,000 clones, about 95% occurring once; the ten biggest clones make up approximately 0.64%. Sequenced material: peripheral blood, taken on day 0 of AZD1222 vaccination. These receptors all stem from an adult in good health. Each CDR3 is given with its conserved first and last residue. A D gene is named only where the DNA matches it firmly. Clone size appears in some rows only: once, few, many, or a class for an expanded clone.

j_gene	d_gene	abundance	v_gene	CDR3nt	CDR3aa
TRBJ1-2	NA	NA	TRBV2	TGTGCCAGCAGTGAATTGGGGAACTATGGCTACACCTTC	CASSELGNYGYTF
TRBJ2-2	TRBD2	once	TRBV28	TGTGCCAGCAGGCCCCCTAGCGGGAGGACCGGGGAGCTGTTTTTT	CASRPPSGRTGELFF
TRBJ1-2	NA	NA	TRBV5-1	TGCGCCAGCAGCCCCCGGAAGGACGGAGCCTATGGCTACACCTTC	CASSPRKDGAYGYTF
TRBJ1-6	TRBD1	NA	TRBV27	TGTGCCAGCAGTCTCCTAGACAGGGGAGGTTCACCCCTCCACTTT	CASSLLDRGGSPLHF
TRBJ2-3	TRBD2	once	TRBV5-6	TGTGCCAGCAGCTTAAGCGGGAATCAAGATACGCAGTATTTT	CASSLSGNQDTQYF
TRBJ1-4	NA	NA	TRBV11-3	TGTGCCACCCTAGGGGGGTACCCGGCTAATGAAAAACTGTTTTTT	CATLGGYPANEKLFF
TRBJ1-1	TRBD1	NA	TRBV3-1/TRBV3-2	TGTGCCAGCAGCGTCCAATCAGGGGGCGCGGGCACTGAAGCTTTCTTT	CASSVQSGGAGTEAFF
TRBJ1-1	NA	NA	TRBV21-1	TGTGCCAGCAGCAAAGGCAGGGCCGGACTAGCTTTCTTT	CASSKGRAGLAFF
TRBJ2-3	TRBD2	NA	TRBV11-3	TGTGCCAGCAGCCAGGGACTAGCAGGCACAGATACGCAGTATTTT	CASSQGLAGTDTQYF
TRBJ1-2	NA	NA	TRBV11-2	TGTGCCAGCAGCTTAAAAGGGAATATACACCCTTATGGCTACACCTTC	CASSLKGNIHPYGYTF
TRBJ2-3	NA	NA	TRBV30	TGTGCCTGGAGTTACAGGGTGGGAGGGGATACGCAGTATTTT	CAWSYRVGGDTQYF
TRBJ2-7	TRBD2	NA	TRBV13	TGTGCCAGCTCGGGCGCGGGAGCATTAGGCGAGCAGTACTTC	CASSGAGALGEQYF
TRBJ2-2	NA	NA	TRBV7-3	TGTGCCAGCTCTCCCCCCGGTGGCCTGGGGACCGGGGAGCTGTTTTTT	CASSPPGGLGTGELFF
TRBJ1-2	NA	NA	TRBV29-1	TGCAGCGTTGATTGGACAAGCTATGGCTACACCTTC	CSVDWTSYGYTF
TRBJ1-1	NA	NA	TRBV4-1	TGCGCCAGCAGCCCAGGCCCCTGGGGCACTGAAGCTTTCTTT	CASSPGPWGTEAFF
TRBJ2-7	NA	NA	TRBV20-1	TGCAGTGCAGCGGATGCCTACGAGCAGTACTTC	CSAADAYEQYF
TRBJ1-5	TRBD1	NA	TRBV7-8	TGTGCCAGCAGCTTAGGACAGGGGAGGAATCAGCCCCAGCATTTT	CASSLGQGRNQPQHF
TRBJ1-4	TRBD1	NA	TRBV10-3	TGTGCCATCGGCGGGACAGGGAATGAAAAACTGTTTTTT	CAIGGTGNEKLFF
TRBJ1-1	NA	NA	TRBV29-1	TGCAGCGTTGAAAATAGGGCTTTGAACACTGAAGCTTTCTTT	CSVENRALNTEAFF
TRBJ2-7	TRBD1	few	TRBV3-1/TRBV3-2	TGTGCCAGCAGCCAAGGGGGGACAGGGTCCCACGAGCAGTACTTC	CASSQGGTGSHEQYF
TRBJ1-2	NA	NA	TRBV7-9	TGTGCCAGCAGCTTAGCAGGGGATGGCTACACCTTC	CASSLAGDGYTF
TRBJ1-5	TRBD1	NA	TRBV5-1	TGCGCCAGCAGCGCGGGGACAGAGAATCAGCCCCAGCATTTT	CASSAGTENQPQHF
TRBJ1-4	NA	NA	TRBV19	TGTGCCAGTAGTATCGGGACACGCAGTAATGAAAAACTGTTTTTT	CASSIGTRSNEKLFF
TRBJ1-6	NA	NA	TRBV27	TGTGCCAGCAGTCGCGAACCAGGCTCCTATAATTCACCCCTCCACTTT	CASSREPGSYNSPLHF
TRBJ1-2	NA	NA	TRBV11-2	TGTGCCAGCAGCTTAGTGCTGAGCTATGGCTACACCTTC	CASSLVLSYGYTF
TRBJ1-1	NA	NA	TRBV4-1	TGCGCCAGCAGCCAAGGCCGCAGCCGGACGAACACTGAAGCTTTCTTT	CASSQGRSRTNTEAFF
TRBJ2-3	TRBD2	NA	TRBV5-4	TGTGCCAGCAGTCCCGCTAAGGGTCTAGCGGGAGGGGTGACAGATACGCAGTATTTT	CASSPAKGLAGGVTDTQYF
TRBJ2-1	NA	once	TRBV28	TGTGCCAGCAGCCCCCGGGCCCACAATGAGCAGTTCTTC	CASSPRAHNEQFF